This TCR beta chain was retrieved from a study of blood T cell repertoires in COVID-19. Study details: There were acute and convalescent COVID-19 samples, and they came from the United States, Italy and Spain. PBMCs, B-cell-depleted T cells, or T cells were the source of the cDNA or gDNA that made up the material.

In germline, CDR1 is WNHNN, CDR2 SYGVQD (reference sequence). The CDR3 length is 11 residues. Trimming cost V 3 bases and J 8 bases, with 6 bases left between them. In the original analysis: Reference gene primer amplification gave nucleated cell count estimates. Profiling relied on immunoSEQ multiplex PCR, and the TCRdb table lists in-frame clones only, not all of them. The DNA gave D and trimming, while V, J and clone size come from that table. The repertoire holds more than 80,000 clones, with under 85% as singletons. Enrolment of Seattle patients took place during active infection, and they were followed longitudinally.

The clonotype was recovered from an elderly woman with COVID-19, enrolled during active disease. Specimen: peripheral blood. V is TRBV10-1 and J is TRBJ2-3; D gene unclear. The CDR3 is CASSDPGTQYF. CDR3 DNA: TGCGCCAGCAGTGATCCAGGTACGCAGTATTTT.